This T cell receptor (beta chain) was obtained from a study of T cells in localized non-small cell lung cancer (dated by TCRdb to 2020 to 2022). At the level of the whole study: T cell repertoires of 236 early-stage NSCLC patients were analyzed, with tumors being compared against uninvolved tumor-adjacent lungs. A mean age of about 66 years was recorded for the NSCLC patients, of whom roughly 130 were male and 95 to 110 were female. The cohort was made up of approximately 250 treatment-naive NSCLC patients whose localized lung tumors had been resected. Here is what the overall study found, with its caveats: Uninvolved tumor-adjacent lung showed the highest T cell clonality, higher than tumor, which suggests more focused antigenic responses in the uninvolved tumor-adjacent lung. Since the design was exploratory, TCR variables were selected using unadjusted p-values with no false-discovery rate correction. Multi-region tumor sequencing was not performed, so intratumor heterogeneity could not be excluded. Higher blood T cell density associated with longer overall survival, while higher adjacent-lung clonality associated with shorter survival. Of the top 100 tumor clones, a median of approximately 60 were detected in paired uninvolved adjacent lung; around 27 were also among that lung's top 100.

The V and J ends are trimmed by 2 bases and 6 bases, leaving 31 bases between them. The germline V gene (reference sequence) provides CDR1 GTSNPN and CDR2 SVGIG. Counted from cysteine to phenylalanine, this CDR3 has 19 amino acids. This entry keeps only the CDR3 DNA: 57 bases, framed from base 1. TCR beta CDR3 regions were sequenced from DNA using the immunoSEQ Assay. Turning to the authors' computational methods: To compute T cell density, TCR beta template counts were normalized to usable DNA, which was estimated by amplifying housekeeping genes. Richness was estimated with the preseqR package, extrapolating to 400,000 templates for PBMC samples and 120,000 templates for tissue samples. Clonality was taken to be one minus Pielou's evenness. Differential abundance testing on productive amino-acid clonotypes, with a minimum total count of 5 and an alpha of 0.1, was used to identify tissue-enriched TCRs. The Jaccard Index and the Morisita Overlap Index were used to measure repertoire overlap between compartments. TCR beta CDR3s were clustered by GLIPH together with public tetramer-defined viral CDR3s, and at least three viral sequences plus V-gene enrichment were required for viral motifs. In its TCRdb copy, this immuneACCESS table keeps in-frame sequences only and misses some clones. Where compared with another copy, unresolved V genes explain less than half of these, and the others have no known cause. The V and J calls and the clone size are those of that table, but D and trimming were determined from the DNA. This sample has fewer than 45,000 clones in its table, and roughly 82% of those were observed once. Approximately 15% of the sample is held by the ten biggest clonotypes.

Worth noting for this clone: The antigen it recognizes is unknown. Nothing much larger sits one base from this clone, and base qualities are not available.

At diagnosis, peripheral blood, uninvolved tumor-adjacent lung and tumor were collected and stored as a combination of fresh-frozen and FFPE material. For TCR repertoire profiling, the blood samples were analyzed as peripheral blood mononuclear cells. The input for sequencing was peripheral blood, taken before any cancer treatment. Recombination connected TRBV30 to TRBJ1-2; matching of 6 bases hints at TRBD1 as the D gene. This receptor was taken from a male donor at least 60 years old with stage III squamous cell lung carcinoma. The sequenced DNA is TGTGCCTGGAGTCCTAACCCGGCTGGTGGCAGGGGACGGGGAAATGGCTACACCTTC. The translation is CAWSPNPAGGRGRGNGYTF.